Each of the 29 T cell receptor beta chains below was sequenced from the same sample in a study of OX40 agonist ivuxolimab in advanced cancers. The data were produced by immunoSEQ multiplex PCR, yet TCRdb's version contains in-frame clones alone and is incomplete. The data show 15,000 to 20,000 clones, less than 90% seen once. The sequenced sample was CD4+ or CD8+ T cells sorted from blood, obtained in a trial of the OX40 agonist ivuxolimab. The receptors come from an adult with an advanced solid tumor such as melanoma, head and neck, liver or kidney cancer.

The genes are TRBV5-1 and TRBJ2-2; 9 bases match TRBD2. V was clipped by 4 bases and J by 4 bases; unmatched bases: 8. In germline, CDR1 is SGHRS, CDR2 YFSETQ. This CDR3 has 16 amino acids. As DNA, the CDR3 is TGCGCCAGCAGCCTACGACTAGCGGAGTCCACCGGGGAGCTGTTTTTT. This sequence encodes CASSLRLAESTGELFF.

The J gene is TRBJ1-5, the V gene TRBV6-1, with 8 positions matching TRBD1. Losses at the gene ends were 6 bases for V and 5 bases for J; bases not matched to a gene: 9. This CDR3 spans 15 amino acids. Germline V gene sequence: CDR1 MNHNS, CDR2 SASEGT. CDR3 nucleotides: TGTGCCAGCAGATCGGAGGCAGGGGGCCATCAGCCCCAGCATTTT. This encodes CASRSEAGGHQPQHF.

The V gene is TRBV5-4, the J gene TRBJ2-3, with D possibly being TRBD2 (5 bases). The CDR3 contains 14 residues. Trimming shortened V by 6 bases and J by 0 bases, and 11 bases separated the two germline ends. CDR1 and CDR2 (germline): SGHNT, YYREEE (reference sequence). CDR3 loop: CASTTRGSTDTQYF. In DNA, the CDR3 is TGTGCCAGCACCACCCGCGGGAGCACAGATACGCAGTATTTT.

This clone was detected a few times. V gene TRBV7-9 combines with J gene TRBJ2-1, with D unclear. Deletions cut 0 bases from V and 4 bases from J, with 7 bases between. The CDR3 length is 14 residues. The germline V gene has CDR1 SEHNR and CDR2 FQNEAQ (reference sequence). This CDR3 is CASSLARAYNEQFF. In DNA, the CDR3 is TGTGCCAGCAGCTTAGCGCGCGCGTACAATGAGCAGTTCTTC.

V gene TRBV19 combines with J gene TRBJ1-5; D ambiguous. V was shortened by 5 bases and J by 5 bases, with 19 bases between the two germline ends. Germline V gene data show CDR1 as LNHDA and CDR2 as SQIVND (reference sequence). CDR3 length equals 16 residues. The CDR3 reads CASSARRSSGYQPQHF. CDR3 in DNA: TGTGCCAGTAGTGCACGCCGATCGAGTGGCTATCAGCCCCAGCATTTT.

Comments on this clone: The germline gene is not matched at one end of the junction; a read error may be the cause. The rearrangement joins TRBV7-9 to TRBJ2-7, with 7 nucleotides matching TRBD2. Germline CDR1 and CDR2: SEHNR and FQNEAQ (reference sequence). The CDR3 sequence is 15 residues long. The DNA for the CDR3 is TGTGCCAGCAGCCTAGCGGACTCTCTCCCCTACGAGCAGTACTTC. Protein: CASSLADSLPYEQYF.

The chain carries TRBV11-3 and TRBJ2-7; 8 bases line up with TRBD2. V gave up 1 base and J gave up 10 bases; unmatched junction bases: 6. This CDR3 contains 13 residues. CDR1 is SGHNT, CDR2 YENEEA, per germline. CDR3 bases: TGTGCCAGCAGCTTAGTAACTAGCGGAGATCAGTACTTC. Its protein is CASSLVTSGDQYF. Full variable domain (missing parts from reference TRBV11-3 and TRBJ2-7): EAGVVQSPRYKIIEKKQPVAFWCNPISGHNTLYWYLQNLGQGPELLIRYENEEAVDDSQLPKDRFSAERLKGVDSTLKIQPAELGDSAVYLCASSLVTSGDQYFGPGTRLTVT.

About this clone itself: A junction end diverges from the germline sequence, so it may reflect a read error. The rearrangement joins TRBV7-6 to TRBJ2-3, with TRBD2 matching over 7 bases. The CDR3 has 16 residues. Per germline, CDR1 SGHVS and CDR2 FNYEAQ. CDR3 sequence (DNA): TGTGCTAGCAGCCCAAACGGGGGAGGGGGCACAGATACGCAGTATTTT. Protein sequence: CASSPNGGGGTDTQYF.

The gene calls are TRBV10-1 and TRBJ2-5, with TRBD2 identical over 8 bases. Trimming at V came to 7 bases and at J to 7 bases, leaving 26 bases not matched to a gene. CDR3 length: 19 amino acids. Germline V CDR1 and CDR2: WNHNN, SYGVQD (reference sequence). The CDR3 loop is CASNSRTVTSGKALGTQYF. CDR3 coding DNA: TGCGCCAGCAACTCTAGGACAGTCACTAGCGGAAAGGCTCTTGGGACCCAGTACTTC.

V is TRBV6-4 and J is TRBJ2-7; D possibly uses TRBD1 or TRBD2 (5 bases each). The CDR3 spans 15 residues. Deletions cut 6 bases from V and 0 bases from J, with 15 bases between. Germline values: CDR1 MRHNA, CDR2 SNTAGT. The CDR3 DNA sequence: TGTGCCAGCAGCGACCCTCCGGGGCCCTCCTACGAGCAGTACTTC. It yields the protein CASSDPPGPSYEQYF.

The chain joins TRBV5-1 to TRBJ1-1; no clear D. Germline V gene data show CDR1 as SGHRS and CDR2 as YFSETQ. The CDR3 sequence is 14 residues long. Trimming took off 6 bases at V and 1 base at J, with 13 bases between the two ends. The CDR3 bases are TGCGCCAGCACCTCGTTTGAGGGGAACACTGAAGCTTTCTTT. Translating it yields CASTSFEGNTEAFF.

This chain links TRBV4-2 with TRBJ2-6; D is undetermined. The CDR3 sequence is 18 residues long. Between the trimmed V and J ends, which lost 1 base and 2 bases, there was a span of 15 bases. From germline, CDR1 is LGHNA and CDR2 YNFKEQ. CDR3 coding DNA: TGTGCCAGCAGCCAAGCGGCGGACGCCGGCACTGGGGCCAACGTCCTGACTTTC. As protein: CASSQAADAGTGANVLTF.

The rearrangement joins TRBV10-3 to TRBJ2-2, with a possible D match to TRBD2 (5 bases). Trimming shortened V by 0 bases and J by 6 bases, and 8 bases separated the two germline ends. CDR3 length: 14 amino acids. In germline, CDR1 is ENHRY, CDR2 SYGVKD. The CDR3 region has the DNA TGTGCCATCAGTGAGTCCGCGGGCGCCGGGGAGCTGTTTTTT. This encodes CAISESAGAGELFF.

The sample holds one count of this clone. The rearrangement links TRBV28 to TRBJ1-1; perhaps TRBD1 as D (5 bases). CDR1 is MDHEN, CDR2 SYDVKM, per germline. Trimming stripped 6 bases from V and 2 bases from J, with 10 bases between. This CDR3 is 13 amino acids long. Here the CDR3 reads CASSYDSNTEAFF. CDR3 nucleotides: TGTGCCAGCAGCTACGACAGCAACACTGAAGCTTTCTTT.

The chain joins TRBV7-8 to TRBJ1-6; a possible D gene is TRBD1 (5 bases). Germline values: CDR1 SGHVS, CDR2 FQNEAQ. The CDR3 contains 13 residues. V was trimmed by 0 bases and J by 14 bases, leaving 11 bases between them. The DNA for the CDR3 is TGTGCCAGCAGCTTAGCGCAGGGTCGATCCCTCCACTTT. It specifies CASSLAQGRSLHF.

The genes are TRBV28 and TRBJ2-7, with D maybe TRBD1 (5 bases). V lost 6 bases, J lost 6 bases, and 18 bases lay in between. The CDR3 is 14 amino acids. Germline V gene data show CDR1 as MDHEN and CDR2 as SYDVKM. CDR3 bases: TGTGCCAGCAGCTCCAGTTTGGGGCCATCCGAGCAGTACTTC. Encoded protein: CASSSSLGPSEQYF.

CDR3 bases: TGTGCCAGACCTCCAACCCGACAGGGCCGACAGCCCCAGCATTTT. It encodes CARPPTRQGRQPQHF. The rearrangement joins TRBV19 to TRBJ1-5, with 7 bases that match TRBD1. The CDR3 has 15 amino acids. The V gene end was trimmed by 9 bases and the J gene end by 7 bases; junction bases not matched to a gene: 15. Germline values: CDR1 LNHDA, CDR2 SQIVND (reference sequence). The complete variable domain, with remaining parts taken from reference TRBV19 and TRBJ1-5, reads DGGITQSPKYLFRKEGQNVTLSCEQNLNHDAMYWYRQDPGQGLRLIYYSQIVNDFQKGDIAEGYSVSREKKESFPLTVTSAQKNPTAFYLCARPPTRQGRQPQHFGDGTRLSIL.

The rearrangement uses TRBV6-1 and TRBJ2-7; TRBD1 agrees at 8 bases. The trim removed 6 bases at V and 3 bases at J, leaving 4 bases unmatched. The germline V gene has CDR1 MNHNS and CDR2 SASEGT. This CDR3 is 13 amino acids long. The CDR3 is CASRGQALYEQYF. The CDR3 DNA reads as TGTGCCAGCAGGGGACAGGCCCTCTACGAGCAGTACTTC.

The J gene is TRBJ2-2, the V gene TRBV2, with 16 bases matching TRBD2. This CDR3 spans 19 amino acids. With V trimmed by 1 base and J by 4 bases, 6 bases remained unmatched. Germline-derived CDR1 and CDR2 are SNHLY and FYNNEI. For the CDR3, the DNA is TGTGCCAGCAGTGAAGGTGGGACTAGCGGGAGGGTTAGCACCGGGGAGCTGTTTTTT. Protein product: CASSEGGTSGRVSTGELFF.

The chain joins TRBV5-4 to TRBJ1-3, with D hard to call. Germline CDR1 is SGHNT and CDR2 is YYREEE (reference sequence). V lost 4 bases, J lost 4 bases, and 15 bases lay in between. CDR3 length: 15 amino acids. CDR3 sequence (DNA): TGTGCCAGCAGCCCGGGGAGGTCTTCAGGAAACACCATATATTTT. This codes for CASSPGRSSGNTIYF.

The V gene is TRBV11-3, the J gene TRBJ2-7; possibly TRBD1 for D (5 bases). V dropped 5 bases and J dropped 3 bases, with 8 bases sitting between them. The CDR3 has 12 amino acids. Germline CDR1 SGHNT, CDR2 YENEEA. The CDR3 DNA sequence: TGTGCCAGCAGCCAGGGTAGCTACGAGCAGTACTTC. Translating gives CASSQGSYEQYF. Variable domain in full (rest from reference TRBV11-3 and TRBJ2-7): EAGVVQSPRYKIIEKKQPVAFWCNPISGHNTLYWYLQNLGQGPELLIRYENEEAVDDSQLPKDRFSAERLKGVDSTLKIQPAELGDSAVYLCASSQGSYEQYFGPGTRLTVT.

The rearrangement joins TRBV7-7 to TRBJ2-3, with 9 bases matching TRBD2. V dropped 3 bases and J dropped 1; count of bases not matched to a gene: 2. Germline V lookup: CDR1 SSHAT, CDR2 FNYEAQ (reference sequence). This CDR3 region has 15 residues. The CDR3 sequence: CASSFSSGGTDTQYF. In DNA, the CDR3 is TGTGCCAGCAGCTTTTCTAGCGGGGGCACAGATACGCAGTATTTT. The full variable domain, with the rest looked up from reference TRBV7-7 and TRBJ2-3, is GAGVSQSPRYKVTKRGQDVTLRCDPISSHATLYWYQQALGQGPEFLTYFNYEAQPDKSGLPSDRFSAERPEGSISTLTIQRTEQRDSAMYRCASSFSSGGTDTQYFGPGTRLTVL.

J is TRBJ2-1 and V is TRBV11-3; 13 positions match TRBD2. CDR1 SGHNT and CDR2 YENEEA come from the germline V gene. The length of the CDR3 is 15 residues. The V segment lost 4 bases and the J segment 10 bases; nucleotides outside the gene matches: 7. The DNA of the CDR3 is TGTGCCAGCAGCTCCGGACTAGCGGGAGTGGAGGAGCAGTTCTTC. Its protein product is CASSSGLAGVEEQFF. The full variable domain, completed using reference TRBV11-3 and TRBJ2-1, is EAGVVQSPRYKIIEKKQPVAFWCNPISGHNTLYWYLQNLGQGPELLIRYENEEAVDDSQLPKDRFSAERLKGVDSTLKIQPAELGDSAVYLCASSSGLAGVEEQFFGPGTRLTVL.

The chain has TRBV28 and TRBJ1-2; no clear D gene. Germline assignment: CDR1 MDHEN and CDR2 SYDVKM. The CDR3 loop spans 17 amino acids. The germline V and J ends were trimmed by 1 base and 0 bases, with 15 bases remaining between them. In DNA form, the CDR3 reads TGTGCCAGCAGTTTATTCCCACTGGAGGCAGCTAACTATGGCTACACCTTC. As protein: CASSLFPLEAANYGYTF.

The J gene is TRBJ2-2, the V gene TRBV5-4, with D unresolved. This CDR3 contains 15 residues. Germline V gene data show CDR1 as SGHNT and CDR2 as YYREEE (reference sequence). V was trimmed by 1 base and J by 6 bases, leaving 13 bases between them. This CDR3 is CASSLSASTPGELFF. In DNA, the CDR3 is TGTGCCAGCAGCTTGAGTGCTAGTACACCCGGGGAGCTGTTTTTT. The whole variable domain, remainder taken from reference TRBV5-4 and TRBJ2-2, is ETGVTQSPTHLIKTRGQQVTLRCSSQSGHNTVSWYQQALGQGPQFIFQYYREEENGRGNFPPRFSGLQFPNYSSELNVNALELDDSALYLCASSLSASTPGELFFGEGSRLTVL.

The chain employs TRBV27 and TRBJ1-1; perhaps TRBD1 as D (6 bases). V dropped 2 bases and J dropped 6 bases, with 10 bases sitting between them. The CDR3 runs to 13 residues. Germline assignment: CDR1 MNHEY and CDR2 SMNVEV (reference sequence). CDR3 region: CASSLGRGAEAFF. CDR3 sequence (DNA): TGTGCCAGCAGTTTAGGCAGGGGAGCTGAAGCTTTCTTT.

This chain connects TRBV28 to TRBJ2-3; perhaps TRBD1 as D (5 bases). Germline CDR1 and CDR2: MDHEN and SYDVKM. Trimming cost V 6 bases and J 0 bases, with 7 bases left between them. The CDR3 consists of 13 residues. The CDR3 coding sequence is TGTGCCAGCAGCGACAGTAGCACAGATACGCAGTATTTT. It yields the protein CASSDSSTDTQYF.

The chain recombines TRBV25-1 with TRBJ2-5, with 12 bases fitting TRBD1. With V trimmed by 3 bases and J by 2 bases, 4 bases remained unmatched. Germline V gene data show CDR1 as MGHDK and CDR2 as SYGVNS. This CDR3 is built from 16 residues. The CDR3 bases are TGTGCCAGCAGTGAGGGACAGGGGGCCTTTCAAGAGACCCAGTACTTC. Translation: CASSEGQGAFQETQYF. Drawing the rest from reference TRBV25-1 and TRBJ2-5, the complete variable domain is EADIYQTPRYLVIGTGKKITLECSQTMGHDKMYWYQQDPGMELHLIHYSYGVNSTEKGDLSSESTVSRIRTEHFPLTLESARPSHTSQYLCASSEGQGAFQETQYFGPGTRLLVL.

The rearrangement links TRBV6-5 to TRBJ2-7; TRBD1 agrees at 7 bases. V trimming: 6 bases; J trimming: 3 bases; junction bases outside the gene matches: 11. The CDR3 contains 15 residues. Germline lookup yields CDR1 MNHEY and CDR2 SVGAGI. The CDR3 bases are TGTGCCAGCAGGCCTACAGGGGTGTCCGTCTACGAGCAGTACTTC. It translates to CASRPTGVSVYEQYF.